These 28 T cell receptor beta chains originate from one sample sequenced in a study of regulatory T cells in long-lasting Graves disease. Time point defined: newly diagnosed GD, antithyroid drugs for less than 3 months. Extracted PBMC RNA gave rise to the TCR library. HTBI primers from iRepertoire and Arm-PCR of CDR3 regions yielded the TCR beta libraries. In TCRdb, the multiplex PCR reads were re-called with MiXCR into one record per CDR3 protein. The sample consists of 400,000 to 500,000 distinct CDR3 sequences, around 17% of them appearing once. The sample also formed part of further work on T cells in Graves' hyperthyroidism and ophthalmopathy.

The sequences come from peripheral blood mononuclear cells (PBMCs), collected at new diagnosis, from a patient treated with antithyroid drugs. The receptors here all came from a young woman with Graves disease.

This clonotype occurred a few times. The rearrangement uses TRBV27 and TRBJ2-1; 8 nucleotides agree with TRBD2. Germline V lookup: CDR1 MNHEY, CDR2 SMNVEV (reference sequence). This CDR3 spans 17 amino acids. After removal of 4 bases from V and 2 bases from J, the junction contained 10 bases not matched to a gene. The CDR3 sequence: CASSYRSTSGPYNEQFF. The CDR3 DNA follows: TGTGCCAGCAGTTACCGCTCCACTAGCGGACCCTACAATGAGCAGTTCTTC.

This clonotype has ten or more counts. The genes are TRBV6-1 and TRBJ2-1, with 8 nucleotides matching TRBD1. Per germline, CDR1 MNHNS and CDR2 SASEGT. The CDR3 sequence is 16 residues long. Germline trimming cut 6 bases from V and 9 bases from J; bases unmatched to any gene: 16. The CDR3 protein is CASSRSRQGFVIEQFF. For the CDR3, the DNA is TGTGCCAGCAGCCGATCCCGACAGGGGTTTGTAATTGAGCAGTTCTTC.

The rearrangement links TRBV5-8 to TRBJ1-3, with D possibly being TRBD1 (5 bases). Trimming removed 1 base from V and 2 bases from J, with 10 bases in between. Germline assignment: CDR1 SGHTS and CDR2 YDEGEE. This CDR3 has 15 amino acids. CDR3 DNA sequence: TGTGCCAGCAGCTTGTCTGAGGGGCCTGGAAACACCATATATTTT. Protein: CASSLSEGPGNTIYF.

CDR3 DNA: TGTGCCAGCAGTTCCCGACAGGGGGCAATGCTCGGGGAGCTGTTTTTT. As protein: CASSSRQGAMLGELFF. This chain links TRBV27 with TRBJ2-2, with TRBD1 matching 10 bases. The CDR3 length is 16 residues. The junction had 9 bases not matched to a gene; V was cut back by 4 bases and J by 7 bases. Germline V gene data show CDR1 as MNHEY and CDR2 as SMNVEV (reference sequence).

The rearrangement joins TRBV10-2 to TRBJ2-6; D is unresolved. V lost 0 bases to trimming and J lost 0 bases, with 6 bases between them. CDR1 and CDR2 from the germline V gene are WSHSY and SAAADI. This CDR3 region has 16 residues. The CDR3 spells CASSESSLSGANVLTF. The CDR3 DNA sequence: TGCGCCAGCAGTGAGTCGAGTCTCTCTGGGGCCAACGTCCTGACTTTC.

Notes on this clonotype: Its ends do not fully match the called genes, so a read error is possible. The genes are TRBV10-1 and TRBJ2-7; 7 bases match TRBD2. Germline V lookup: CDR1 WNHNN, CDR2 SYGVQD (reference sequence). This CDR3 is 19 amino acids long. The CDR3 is CASTHPQGTGLRYPYEQYF. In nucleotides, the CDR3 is TGCGCCAGCACCCACCCACAAGGGACGGGACTAAGATATCCCTACGAACAGTACTTC.

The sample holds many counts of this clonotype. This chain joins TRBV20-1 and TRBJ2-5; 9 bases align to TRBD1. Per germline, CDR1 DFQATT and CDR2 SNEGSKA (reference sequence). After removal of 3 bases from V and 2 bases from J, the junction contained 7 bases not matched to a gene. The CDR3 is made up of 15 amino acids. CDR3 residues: CSARTGGTKQETQYF. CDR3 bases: TGCAGTGCTAGGACAGGGGGGACTAAACAAGAGACCCAGTACTTC.

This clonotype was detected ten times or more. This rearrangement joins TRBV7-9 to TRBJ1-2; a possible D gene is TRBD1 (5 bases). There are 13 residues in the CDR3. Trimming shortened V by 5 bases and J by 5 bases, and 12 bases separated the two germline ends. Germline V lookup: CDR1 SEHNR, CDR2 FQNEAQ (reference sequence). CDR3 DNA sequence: TGTGCCAGCAGCGGGGCAGGGATTTATGGCTACACCTTC. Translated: CASSGAGIYGYTF.

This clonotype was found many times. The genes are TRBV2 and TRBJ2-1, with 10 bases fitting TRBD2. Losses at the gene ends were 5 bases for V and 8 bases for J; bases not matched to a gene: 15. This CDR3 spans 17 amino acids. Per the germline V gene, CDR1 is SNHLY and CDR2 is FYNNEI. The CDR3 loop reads CASSKYGGLAGVYEQFF. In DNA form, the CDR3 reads TGTGCCAGCAGTAAATATGGGGGCCTAGCGGGAGTCTATGAGCAGTTCTTC.

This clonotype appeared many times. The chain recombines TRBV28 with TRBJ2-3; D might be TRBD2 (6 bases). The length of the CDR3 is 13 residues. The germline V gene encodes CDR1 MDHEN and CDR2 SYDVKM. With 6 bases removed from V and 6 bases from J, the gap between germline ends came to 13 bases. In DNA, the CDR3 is TGTGCCAGCAGCGTACTAGCTACCGATACGCAGTATTTT. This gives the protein CASSVLATDTQYF. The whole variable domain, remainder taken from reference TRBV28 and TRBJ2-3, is DVKVTQSSRYLVKRTGEKVFLECVQDMDHENMFWYRQDPGLGLRLIYFSYDVKMKEKGDIPEGYSVSREKKERFSLILESASTNQTSMYLCASSVLATDTQYFGPGTRLTVL.

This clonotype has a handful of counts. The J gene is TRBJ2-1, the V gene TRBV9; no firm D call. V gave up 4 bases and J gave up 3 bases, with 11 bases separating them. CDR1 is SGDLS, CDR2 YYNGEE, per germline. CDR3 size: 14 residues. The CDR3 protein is CASSPHGLYNEQFF. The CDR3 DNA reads TGTGCCAGCAGCCCCCACGGGCTCTACAATGAGCAGTTCTTC.

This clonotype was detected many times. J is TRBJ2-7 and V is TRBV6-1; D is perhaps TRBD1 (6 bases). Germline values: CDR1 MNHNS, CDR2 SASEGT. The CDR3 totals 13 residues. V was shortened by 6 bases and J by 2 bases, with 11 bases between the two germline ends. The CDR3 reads CASRRDTPYEQYF. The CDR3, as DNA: TGTGCCAGCAGACGGGACACTCCCTACGAGCAGTACTTC.

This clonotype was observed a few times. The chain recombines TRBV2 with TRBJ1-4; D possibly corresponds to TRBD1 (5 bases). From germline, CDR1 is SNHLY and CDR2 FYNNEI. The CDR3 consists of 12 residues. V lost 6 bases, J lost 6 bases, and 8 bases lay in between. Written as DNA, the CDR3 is TGTGCCAGCAGACAGGACTATGAAAAACTGTTTTTT. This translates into CASRQDYEKLFF.

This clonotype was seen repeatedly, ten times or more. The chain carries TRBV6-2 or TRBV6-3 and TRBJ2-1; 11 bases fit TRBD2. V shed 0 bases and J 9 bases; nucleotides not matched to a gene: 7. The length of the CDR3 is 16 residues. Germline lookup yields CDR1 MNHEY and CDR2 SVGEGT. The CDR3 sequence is CASSYSILAGGGEQFF. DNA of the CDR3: TGTGCCAGCAGTTACTCGATCCTAGCGGGAGGCGGTGAGCAGTTCTTC.

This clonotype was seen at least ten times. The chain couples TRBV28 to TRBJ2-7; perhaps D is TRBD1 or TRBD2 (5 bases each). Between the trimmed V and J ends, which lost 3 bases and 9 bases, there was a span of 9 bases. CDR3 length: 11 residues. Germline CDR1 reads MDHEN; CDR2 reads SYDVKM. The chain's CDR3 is CASSFKGRQYF. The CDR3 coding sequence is TGTGCCAGCAGTTTCAAGGGGAGGCAGTACTTC.

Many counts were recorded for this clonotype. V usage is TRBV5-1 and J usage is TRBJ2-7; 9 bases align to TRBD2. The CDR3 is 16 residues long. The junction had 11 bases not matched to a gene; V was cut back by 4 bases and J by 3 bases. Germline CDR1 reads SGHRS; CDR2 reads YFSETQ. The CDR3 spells CASSRRQREEGYEQYF. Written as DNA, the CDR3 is TGCGCCAGCAGCAGACGACAGCGGGAGGAGGGCTACGAGCAGTACTTC. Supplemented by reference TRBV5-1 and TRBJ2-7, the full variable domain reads KAGVTQTPRYLIKTRGQQVTLSCSPISGHRSVSWYQQTPGQGLQFLFEYFSETQRNKGNFPGRFSGRQFSNSRSEMNVSTLELGDSALYLCASSRRQREEGYEQYFGPGTRLTVT.

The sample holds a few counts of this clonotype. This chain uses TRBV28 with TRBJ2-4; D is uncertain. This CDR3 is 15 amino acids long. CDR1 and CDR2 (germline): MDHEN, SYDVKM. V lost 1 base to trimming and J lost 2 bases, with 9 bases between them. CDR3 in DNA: TGTGCCAGCAGTTTATATAGGGTGTCCAAAAACATTCAGTACTTC. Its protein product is CASSLYRVSKNIQYF.

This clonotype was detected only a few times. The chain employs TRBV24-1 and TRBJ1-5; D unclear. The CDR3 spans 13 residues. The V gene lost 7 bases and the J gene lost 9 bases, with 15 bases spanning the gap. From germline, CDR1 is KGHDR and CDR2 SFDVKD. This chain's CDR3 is CATSTRTDGPQHF. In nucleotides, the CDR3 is TGTGCCACCAGCACACGGACGGATGGGCCCCAGCATTTT.

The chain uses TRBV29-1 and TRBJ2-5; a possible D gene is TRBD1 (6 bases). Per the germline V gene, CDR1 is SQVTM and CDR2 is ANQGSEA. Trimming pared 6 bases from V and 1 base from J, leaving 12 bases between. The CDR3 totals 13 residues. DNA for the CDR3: TGCAGCGTGTCCTCAGGGGTCCAAGAGACCCAGTACTTC. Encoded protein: CSVSSGVQETQYF.

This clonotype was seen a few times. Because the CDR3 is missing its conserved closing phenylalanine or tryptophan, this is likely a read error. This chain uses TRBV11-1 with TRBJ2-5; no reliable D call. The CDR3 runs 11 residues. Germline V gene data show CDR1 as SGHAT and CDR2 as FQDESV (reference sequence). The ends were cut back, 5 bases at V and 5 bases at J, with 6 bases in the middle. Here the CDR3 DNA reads TGTGCCAGCAGCCTTGAGGAGACCCAGTACCTC. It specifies CASSLEETQYL.

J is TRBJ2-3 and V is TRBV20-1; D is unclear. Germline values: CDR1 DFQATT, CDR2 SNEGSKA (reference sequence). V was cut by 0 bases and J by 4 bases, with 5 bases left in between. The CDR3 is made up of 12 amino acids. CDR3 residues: CSAREGPDTQYF. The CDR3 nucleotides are TGCAGTGCTAGAGAAGGGCCAGATACGCAGTATTTT.

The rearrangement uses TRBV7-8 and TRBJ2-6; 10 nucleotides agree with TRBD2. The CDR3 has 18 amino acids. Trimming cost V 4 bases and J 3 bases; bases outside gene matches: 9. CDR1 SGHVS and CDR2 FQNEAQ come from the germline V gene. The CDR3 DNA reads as TGTGCCAGCAGCTACAGCCCTAGCGGGAGTCATGGGGCCAACGTCCTGACTTTC. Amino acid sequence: CASSYSPSGSHGANVLTF.

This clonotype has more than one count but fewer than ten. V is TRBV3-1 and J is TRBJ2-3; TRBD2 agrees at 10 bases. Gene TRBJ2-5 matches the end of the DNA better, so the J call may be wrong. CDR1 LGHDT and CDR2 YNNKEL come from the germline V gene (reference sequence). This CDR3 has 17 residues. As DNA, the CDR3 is TGTGCCAGCAGCCAAGAGGGTGTGCTAGCGGGAGTTGAGACCCAGTACTTC. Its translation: CASSQEGVLAGVETQYF.

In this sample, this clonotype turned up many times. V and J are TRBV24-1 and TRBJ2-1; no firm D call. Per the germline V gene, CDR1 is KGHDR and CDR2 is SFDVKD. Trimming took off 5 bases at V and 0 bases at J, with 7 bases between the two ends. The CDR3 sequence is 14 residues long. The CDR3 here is CATSGVGSYNEQFF. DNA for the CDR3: TGTGCCACCAGTGGAGTGGGCTCCTACAATGAGCAGTTCTTC.

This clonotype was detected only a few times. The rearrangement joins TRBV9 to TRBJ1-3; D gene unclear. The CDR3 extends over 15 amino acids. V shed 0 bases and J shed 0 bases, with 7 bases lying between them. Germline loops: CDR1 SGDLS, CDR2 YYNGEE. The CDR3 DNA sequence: TGTGCCAGCAGCGTAGAGGCAACCTCTGGAAACACCATATATTTT. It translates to CASSVEATSGNTIYF.

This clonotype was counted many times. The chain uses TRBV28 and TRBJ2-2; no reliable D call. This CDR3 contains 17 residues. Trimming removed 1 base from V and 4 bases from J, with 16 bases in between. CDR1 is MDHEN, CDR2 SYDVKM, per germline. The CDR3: CASSLSPSSVRTGELFF. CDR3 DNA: TGTGCCAGCAGTTTATCCCCGAGCAGCGTTCGCACCGGGGAGCTGTTTTTT.

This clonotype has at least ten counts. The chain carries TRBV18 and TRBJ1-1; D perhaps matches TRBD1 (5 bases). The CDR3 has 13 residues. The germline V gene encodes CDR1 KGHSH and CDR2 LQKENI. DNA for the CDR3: TGTGTGTCCAGATCAGACAGCAGCACTGAAGCTTTCTTT. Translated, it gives CVSRSDSSTEAFF.

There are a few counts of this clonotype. CDR3 amino acids: CSVEDRGRGQPQHF. CDR3 DNA: TGCAGCGTTGAGGACAGGGGGCGAGGTCAGCCCCAGCATTTT. The V gene is TRBV29-1, the J gene TRBJ1-5, with 11 bases matching TRBD1. Germline-derived CDR1 and CDR2 are SQVTM and ANQGSEA. The CDR3 runs 14 residues. J lost 6 bases, V lost 3 bases, and 4 bases had no gene match.